The 13 T cell receptor beta chains below come from one sample, sequenced in a study of T cells in Graves' hyperthyroidism and ophthalmopathy. RNA transcripts yielded amplified TCR beta CDR3 regions. First-round RT-PCR of the TCR CDR3 relied on the HTBI primer set. A single record per CDR3 protein comes from TCRdb applying MiXCR to the multiplex PCR reads. This table has 600,000 to 850,000 distinct CDR3 sequences, around 20% appearing once. The sequencing sample was made of blood. These TCRs come from a woman aged 50 to 65 with Graves' hyperthyroidism that later progressed to Graves' ophthalmopathy.

In its sample, this clonotype was seen many times. The chain uses TRBV12-3 or TRBV12-4 and TRBJ2-2, with D possibly matching TRBD2 (5 bases). The length of the CDR3 is 16 residues. Trimming took off 3 bases at V and 1 base at J, with 12 bases between the two ends. The CDR3 protein is CASSFRPGWNTGELFF. The CDR3 DNA reads TGTGCCAGCAGTTTTCGTCCGGGGTGGAACACCGGGGAGCTGTTTTTT.

The chain uses TRBV10-3 and TRBJ1-2; 10 bases match TRBD1. The junction had 4 bases not matched to a gene; V was cut back by 0 bases and J by 6 bases. Germline V gene sequence: CDR1 ENHRY, CDR2 SYGVKD. This CDR3 is 15 amino acids long. CDR3 region: CAISESGTGDDGYTF. CDR3 sequence (DNA): TGTGCCATCAGTGAGTCCGGGACAGGGGACGATGGCTACACCTTC.

The rearrangement links TRBV2 to TRBJ2-5; TRBD2 aligns across 7 bases. The CDR3 contains 13 residues. Germline V gene lookup returns CDR1 SNHLY and CDR2 FYNNEI. With V trimmed by 4 bases and J by 9 bases, 8 bases remained unmatched. The DNA of the CDR3 is TGTGCCAGCAGTGTTGGTGGCGGGGGATCCCAGTACTTC. This codes for CASSVGGGGSQYF.

The table lists this clonotype with a few counts. The J gene is TRBJ1-6, the V gene TRBV12-5; maybe TRBD1 (5 bases). Trimming pared 1 base from V and 7 bases from J, leaving 11 bases between. CDR1 is LGHNT, CDR2 FRNRAP, per germline. CDR3 length: 15 residues. In DNA, the CDR3 is TGTGCTAGTGGTTTGGACTTTACAGGAAATTCACCCCTCCACTTT. The encoded protein is CASGLDFTGNSPLHF.

The table lists this clonotype with many counts. V is TRBV12-3 or TRBV12-4 and J is TRBJ1-5; D may be TRBD1 (6 bases). The CDR3 extends over 12 amino acids. Trimming pared 8 bases from V and 7 bases from J, leaving 12 bases between. CDR3 bases: TGTGCCAGCGTTCGGGGGCGGCAGCCCCAGCATTTT. This sequence encodes CASVRGRQPQHF.

This clonotype was seen at least ten times. The V call is TRBV15, the J call TRBJ2-5; 11 positions agree with TRBD2. The length of the CDR3 is 15 residues. With 8 bases clipped from V and 4 bases from J, the junction kept 9 bases outside the gene matches. Germline V lookup: CDR1 LNHNV, CDR2 YYDKDF (reference sequence). The CDR3 spells CATGSGGANGETQYF. For the CDR3, the DNA is TGTGCCACCGGTAGCGGGGGGGCCAATGGAGAGACCCAGTACTTC.

This clonotype was observed a few times. The V and J genes are TRBV29-1 and TRBJ2-3; 7 bases are shared with TRBD1. CDR1 is SQVTM, CDR2 ANQGSEA, per germline. This CDR3 is built from 15 residues. V was clipped by 1 base and J by 6 bases; unmatched bases: 10. The DNA for the CDR3 is TGCAGCGTTGAAGTAGGGACAGCCTTGCGGGATACGCAGTATTTT. Its protein is CSVEVGTALRDTQYF.

This clonotype has just a few counts. The germline gene is not matched at one end of the junction; a read error may be the cause. The genes are TRBV15 and TRBJ1-1, with D unclear. CDR1 and CDR2 (germline): LNHNV, YYDKDF (reference sequence). This CDR3 is 15 amino acids long. The CDR3 loop reads CATGRAQTLNTEAFF. The CDR3 region has the DNA TGTGCCACCGGCAGAGCCCAGACTTTGAACACTGAAGCTTTCTTT. Using reference TRBV15 and TRBJ1-1 for the parts outside the CDR3, the full variable domain is DAMVIQNPRYQVTQFGKPVTLSCSQTLNHNVMYWYQQKSSQAPKLLFHYYDKDFNNEADTPDNFQSRRPNTSFCFLDIRSPGLGDTAMYLCATGRAQTLNTEAFFGQGTRLTVV.

This clonotype was seen many times. The rearrangement links TRBV12-3 or TRBV12-4 to TRBJ1-1, with D possibly matching TRBD1 (6 bases). The CDR3 loop spans 12 amino acids. Trimming took 7 bases from V and 8 from J, leaving 14 bases between them. This chain's CDR3 is CASNPPRGEAFF. The CDR3 DNA is TGTGCCAGCAACCCCCCCAGGGGCGAAGCTTTCTTT.

This clonotype has a handful of counts. The gene calls are TRBV4-2 and TRBJ2-6; possible D gene TRBD2, 5 bases. V was clipped by 0 bases and J by 3 bases, with 12 bases between them. This CDR3 spans 17 amino acids. Germline V lookup: CDR1 LGHNA, CDR2 YNFKEQ. This CDR3 reads CASSQEQGGNGANVLTF. CDR3 sequence (DNA): TGTGCCAGCAGCCAAGAGCAAGGAGGTAATGGGGCCAACGTCCTGACTTTC.

This clonotype appeared many times. The chain employs TRBV27 and TRBJ2-7, with 10 bases that match TRBD1. Germline values: CDR1 MNHEY, CDR2 SMNVEV (reference sequence). CDR3 size: 15 residues. V was pared by 6 bases and J by 4 bases, with 9 bases of the junction left unmatched. The CDR3 loop is CASRVGQGSYYEQYF. CDR3 coding DNA: TGTGCCAGCAGGGTGGGACAGGGGTCCTATTACGAGCAGTACTTC.

The chain uses TRBV20-1 and TRBJ2-1; 8 bases are shared with TRBD2. CDR1 and CDR2 (germline): DFQATT, SNEGSKA (reference sequence). This CDR3 has 15 residues. V was pared by 1 base and J by 6 bases, with 8 bases of the junction left unmatched. CDR3 bases: TGCAGTGCTAGAGTCGGGGGGGGGCTTCGCAATGAGCAGTTCTTC. Amino acid sequence: CSARVGGGLRNEQFF.

The sample holds a few counts of this clonotype. The V call is TRBV12-3 or TRBV12-4, the J call TRBJ1-1; tentatively, D is TRBD1 (5 bases). The CDR3 sequence is 11 residues long. V was pared by 6 bases and J by 9 bases, with 11 bases between. DNA for the CDR3: TGTGCCAGCAGACAACGGGGGAAAGCTTTCTTT. It translates to CASRQRGKAFF.